Here is one T cell receptor beta chain with its context. This entry comes from a study of blood T cell repertoires in COVID-19. Overall study context: Specimens from acute and convalescent COVID-19 originated in the United States, Italy and Spain. From T cells, B-cell-depleted T cells, or PBMCs came the material, which was cDNA or gDNA.

The CDR3 has 17 residues. Per the germline V gene, CDR1 is LNHNV and CDR2 is YYDKDF (reference sequence). The junction had 14 bases not matched to a gene; V was cut back by 6 bases and J by 6 bases. Sequencing used immunoSEQ multiplex PCR; TCRdb keeps in-frame clones, though not all of them. This table holds about 150,000 clones, 75% to 90% found once. The chain uses TRBV15 and TRBJ2-2, with TRBD1 identical over 9 bases. The source is a man aged 60-69 years with acute or convalescent COVID-19. Sequenced sample: peripheral blood. The DNA for the CDR3 is TGTGCCACCAGAGCAGACACAGGGGGCGCGTACGCCGGGGAGCTGTTTTTT. This sequence encodes CATRADTGGAYAGELFF.